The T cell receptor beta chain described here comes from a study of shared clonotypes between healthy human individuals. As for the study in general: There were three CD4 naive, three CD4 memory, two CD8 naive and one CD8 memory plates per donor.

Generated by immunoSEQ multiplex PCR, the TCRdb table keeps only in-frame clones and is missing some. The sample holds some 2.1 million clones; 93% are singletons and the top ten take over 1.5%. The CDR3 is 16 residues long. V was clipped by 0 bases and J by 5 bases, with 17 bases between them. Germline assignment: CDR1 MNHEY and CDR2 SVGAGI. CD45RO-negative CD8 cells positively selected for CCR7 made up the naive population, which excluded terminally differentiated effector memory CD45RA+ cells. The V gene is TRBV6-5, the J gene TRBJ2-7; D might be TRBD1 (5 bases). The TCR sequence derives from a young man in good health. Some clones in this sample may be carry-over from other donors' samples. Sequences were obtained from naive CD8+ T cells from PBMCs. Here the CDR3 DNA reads TGTGCCAGCAGTTACTCGGTAGGGGAAAGATTCAACGAGCAGTACTTC. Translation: CASSYSVGERFNEQYF.